The 23 T cell receptor beta chains given below trace back to one sample, sequenced in a study of T cells in tuberculosis. After thawing and overnight rest, PBMC were stained with GMM-loaded CD1B tetramer, viability dye and anti-CD3 for sorting. The lipid loaded on the CD1B tetramers was C32 glucose monomycolate from Rhodococcus equi. Data came from immunoSEQ multiplex PCR; TCRdb stores just in-frame clones and leaves some out. Here the sample spans approximately 57,000 clones, approximately 85% being singletons. The sample consisted of CD1b-GMM tetramer-negative cells sorted from PBMCs. The receptors were sampled from an adult woman with latent tuberculosis.

The gene calls are TRBV18 and TRBJ2-3; D gene ambiguous. The length of the CDR3 is 16 residues. V was pared by 3 bases and J by 0 bases, with 13 bases between. Germline CDR1 is KGHSH and CDR2 is LQKENI. For the CDR3, the DNA is TGTGCCAGCTCACCTTTGGGCCGACCTAGCACAGATACGCAGTATTTT. The encoded protein is CASSPLGRPSTDTQYF.

The rearrangement joins TRBV30 to TRBJ2-3; 9 bases fit TRBD2. Germline values: CDR1 GTSNPN, CDR2 SVGIG (reference sequence). The CDR3 loop spans 14 amino acids. V lost 4 bases and J lost 5; bases outside the gene matches: 7. The CDR3 DNA is TGTGCCTGGAAAGCTCGGACTAGCGAAGATACGCAGTATTTT. This codes for CAWKARTSEDTQYF.

The chain links TRBV7-2 to TRBJ2-7; 10 bases line up with TRBD1. Looked up from germline, CDR1 is SGHTA and CDR2 is FQGNSA. The CDR3 has 17 amino acids. The V and J ends lost 1 base and 0 bases, in that order; junction bases with no gene match: 6. For the CDR3, the DNA is TGTGCCAGCAGCTTAGTGGCCGGGACAGGGGACTCCTACGAGCAGTACTTC. Amino acids: CASSLVAGTGDSYEQYF.

V gene TRBV11-2 combines with J gene TRBJ2-1; 8 bases fit TRBD1. The length of the CDR3 is 15 residues. Germline V gene data show CDR1 as SGHAT and CDR2 as FQNNGV. V lost 5 bases, J lost 5 bases, and 8 bases stayed unmatched. The CDR3 sequence: CASSPRTGRHNEQFF. CDR3 sequence (DNA): TGTGCCAGCAGCCCCAGGACAGGGCGGCACAATGAGCAGTTCTTC.

J is TRBJ1-4 and V is TRBV19; a weak D match, TRBD1 (6 bases). Trimming removed 5 bases at V and 5 bases at J, with 15 bases between. The CDR3 contains 15 residues. Germline V gene data show CDR1 as LNHDA and CDR2 as SQIVND (reference sequence). The CDR3 sequence: CASSLGGAGNEKLFF. For the CDR3, the DNA is TGTGCCAGTAGTTTGGGGGGGGCAGGGAATGAAAAACTGTTTTTT.

The chain joins TRBV4-1 to TRBJ2-3; D might be TRBD2 (6 bases). The CDR3 covers 18 residues. Trimming cost V 0 bases and J 6 bases, with 22 bases left between them. Germline V CDR1 and CDR2: MGHRA, YSYEKL. As DNA, the CDR3 is TGCGCCAGCAGCCAAGATCCCAGCGGGCCGCCCCCACGTGATACGCAGTATTTT. Amino acids: CASSQDPSGPPPRDTQYF.

The CDR3 is CASSPSFISDTQYF. In DNA form, the CDR3 reads TGCGCCAGCAGCCCGAGTTTTATCTCAGATACGCAGTATTTT. This chain joins TRBV5-1 and TRBJ2-3; D gene uncertain. The germline CDR1 and CDR2 sequences are SGHRS and YFSETQ. V lost 4 bases and J lost 4, with 13 bases in between. The CDR3 spans 14 residues.

The chain carries TRBV5-6 and TRBJ1-2; 8 bases match TRBD1. V shed 1 base, J shed 4 bases, and the junction held 6 bases outside the gene matches. The CDR3 has 15 amino acids. CDR1 is SGHDT and CDR2 is YYEEEE in the germline V gene. DNA for the CDR3: TGTGCCAGCAGCTTGTCAGGGGGCGCGGGCTATGGCTACACCTTC. It translates to CASSLSGGAGYGYTF.

The rearrangement joins TRBV4-2 to TRBJ1-1; D not resolved. CDR1 LGHNA and CDR2 YNFKEQ come from the germline V gene. There are 13 residues in the CDR3. V lost 5 bases and J 5 bases, leaving 12 bases between the germline ends. CDR3 loop: CASSAGVGTEAFF. DNA of the CDR3: TGTGCCAGCAGCGCTGGCGTCGGGACTGAAGCTTTCTTT.

CDR3 DNA sequence: TGTGCCAGCAGCTGGGACAGGGGCGCCTACGAGCAGTACTTC. As protein: CASSWDRGAYEQYF. The chain recombines TRBV7-2 with TRBJ2-7, with TRBD1 identical over 10 bases. Germline CDR1 is SGHTA and CDR2 is FQGNSA. This CDR3 region has 14 residues. V lost 4 bases, J lost 2 bases, and 2 bases stayed unmatched.

The V gene is TRBV29-1, the J gene TRBJ2-5, with D maybe TRBD2 (6 bases). Trimming left V 2 bases short and J 5 bases short, with 12 bases between. This CDR3 is built from 13 residues. The germline gives CDR1 SQVTM, CDR2 ANQGSEA. The CDR3 sequence is CSVEFAGPETQYF. The CDR3 DNA follows: TGCAGCGTTGAATTTGCGGGACCGGAGACCCAGTACTTC.

V usage is TRBV6-6 and J usage is TRBJ1-5, with 8 bases aligning to TRBD1. The CDR3 length is 14 residues. Germline V gives CDR1 MNHNY, CDR2 SVGAGI (reference sequence). V was pared by 7 bases and J by 7 bases, with 9 bases of the junction left unmatched. The CDR3 loop is CASNSGGREQPQHF. The DNA of the CDR3 is TGTGCCAGCAACTCAGGGGGCAGGGAGCAGCCCCAGCATTTT.

The V and J genes are TRBV7-2 and TRBJ2-3; 11 bases are a match to TRBD2. Germline values: CDR1 SGHTA, CDR2 FQGNSA. The V segment lost 4 bases and the J segment 2 bases; nucleotides outside the gene matches: 5. This CDR3 has 16 residues. CDR3 bases: TGTGCCAGCAGCTCGGGACTAGCGGCCAACACAGATACGCAGTATTTT. Translated: CASSSGLAANTDTQYF.

The chain employs TRBV9 and TRBJ2-2; unclear D gene. Germline loops: CDR1 SGDLS, CDR2 YYNGEE. Trimming cost V 4 bases and J 2 bases, with 18 bases left between them. This CDR3 region has 17 residues. CDR3: CASSPGLWVPNTGELFF. Written as DNA, the CDR3 is TGTGCCAGCAGCCCAGGCCTCTGGGTACCAAACACCGGGGAGCTGTTTTTT.

This clone was seen only once. CDR3 protein: CASSNGETQYF. The DNA of the CDR3 is TGTGCCAGCAGCAACGGGGAGACCCAGTACTTC. V is TRBV21-1 and J is TRBJ2-5; TRBD2 was called by the table and not checked on the DNA. TRBV21-1 is reported as a pseudogene. The CDR3 extends over 11 amino acids.

This chain connects TRBV7-9 to TRBJ2-7; D remains unclear. The germline gives CDR1 SEHNR, CDR2 FQNEAQ (reference sequence). The CDR3 length is 15 residues. The V gene lost 1 base and the J gene lost 3 bases, with 13 bases spanning the gap. CDR3 bases: TGTGCCAGCAGCTTAGGGCAGGCCCCCCACTACGAGCAGTACTTC. It specifies CASSLGQAPHYEQYF.

The chain is built from TRBV13 and TRBJ2-7, with unresolved D. V shed 5 bases and J shed 3 bases, with 11 bases lying between them. This CDR3 region has 13 residues. In germline, CDR1 is PRHDT, CDR2 FYEKMQ (reference sequence). CDR3 region: CASSPPDDYEQYF. DNA of the CDR3: TGTGCCAGCAGCCCCCCAGATGACTACGAGCAGTACTTC.

The chain joins TRBV30 to TRBJ2-3; D possibly corresponds to TRBD2 (5 bases). This CDR3 spans 15 amino acids. V lost 0 bases, J lost 4 bases, and 14 bases lay in between. CDR1 and CDR2 from the germline V gene are GTSNPN and SVGIG (reference sequence). CDR3 amino acids: CAWSVPGSPADTQYF. CDR3 in DNA: TGTGCCTGGAGTGTACCGGGATCACCCGCAGATACGCAGTATTTT.

The chain is built from TRBV5-1 and TRBJ2-1; 7 bases map to TRBD2. J lost 4 bases, V lost 4 bases, and 11 bases had no gene match. The CDR3 spans 16 residues. Germline CDR1 reads SGHRS; CDR2 reads YFSETQ. The CDR3 is CASSRDPSGGYNEQFF. CDR3 nucleotide sequence: TGCGCCAGCAGCAGGGACCCTAGCGGAGGTTACAATGAGCAGTTCTTC.

The chain couples TRBV18 to TRBJ2-7; D not certain. This CDR3 has 14 amino acids. The ends were cut back, 0 bases at V and 0 bases at J, with 6 bases in the middle. Germline lookup yields CDR1 KGHSH and CDR2 LQKENI. The chain's CDR3 is CASSPPASSYEQYF. CDR3 DNA: TGTGCCAGCTCACCACCGGCCAGCTCCTACGAGCAGTACTTC.

V is TRBV4-3 and J is TRBJ1-2; D uncertain. V lost 0 bases, J lost 3 bases, and 11 bases lay in between. The CDR3 length is 15 residues. Germline assignment: CDR1 LGHNA and CDR2 YSLEER. CDR3 residues: CASSQDSEGDYGYTF. The CDR3 coding sequence is TGCGCCAGCAGCCAAGATTCAGAGGGCGACTATGGCTACACCTTC.

V usage is TRBV27 and J usage is TRBJ1-5; the match to TRBD1 covers 7 bases. CDR1 and CDR2 (germline): MNHEY, SMNVEV (reference sequence). This CDR3 has 18 residues. V lost 5 bases to trimming and J lost 2 bases; unmatched junction nucleotides: 15. CDR3 DNA sequence: TGTGCCAGCAGTCTCCGACAGGGAGCAATGGGGGGCAATCAGCCCCAGCATTTT. Translation: CASSLRQGAMGGNQPQHF.

The chain links TRBV28 to TRBJ1-2; perhaps TRBD1 as D (5 bases). The CDR3 contains 13 residues. The ends were cut back, 6 bases at V and 8 bases at J, with 16 bases in the middle. Germline lookup yields CDR1 MDHEN and CDR2 SYDVKM. The CDR3 is CASSLGFGGGYTF. The CDR3, as DNA: TGTGCCAGCAGCCTCGGCTTCGGGGGGGGCTACACCTTC.